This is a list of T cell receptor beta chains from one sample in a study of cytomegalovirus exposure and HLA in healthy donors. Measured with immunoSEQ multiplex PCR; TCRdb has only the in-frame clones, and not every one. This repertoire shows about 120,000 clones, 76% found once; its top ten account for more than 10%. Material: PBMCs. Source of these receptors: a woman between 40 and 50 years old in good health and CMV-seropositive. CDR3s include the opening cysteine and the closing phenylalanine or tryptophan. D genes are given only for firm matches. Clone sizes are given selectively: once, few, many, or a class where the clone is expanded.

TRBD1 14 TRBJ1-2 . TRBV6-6 TGTGCCAGCAGGGGACAGGGGAATCACTATGGCTACACCTTC CASRGQGNHYGYTF
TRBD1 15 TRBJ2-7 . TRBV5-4 TGTGCCAGCAGCGACGGGACAGGGATTCAGTACGAGCAGTACTTC CASSDGTGIQYEQYF
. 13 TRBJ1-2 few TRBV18 TGTGCCAGCTCACCAGACAGAAACTATGGCTACACCTTC CASSPDRNYGYTF
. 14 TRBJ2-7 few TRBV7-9 TGTGCCAGCAGGGGGGGGGCCTCAGCCTACGAGCAGTACTTC CASRGGASAYEQYF
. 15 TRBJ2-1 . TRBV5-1 TGCGCCAGCAGCTTGGATGGGACATCGATGACTGAGCAGTTCTTC CASSLDGTSMTEQFF
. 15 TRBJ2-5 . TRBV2 TGTGCCAGCAGTGAAGGAACAGGGTTAATAGAGACCCAGTACTTC CASSEGTGLIETQYF
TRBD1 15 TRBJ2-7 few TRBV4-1 TGCGCCAGCAGCCGTGGGGGACAGGATTATTACGAGCAGTACTTC CASSRGGQDYYEQYF
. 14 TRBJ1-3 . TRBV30 TGTGCCCGGGGTTGGGATGGCTCTGGAAACACCATATATTTT CARGWDGSGNTIYF
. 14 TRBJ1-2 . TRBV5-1 TGCGCCAGCAGCTGGGGTCCGGGGGAGCGTGGCTACACCTTC CASSWGPGERGYTF
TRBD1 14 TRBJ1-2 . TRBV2 TGTGCCAGCAGCGGACAGGGGCCCTCGGATGGCTACACCTTC CASSGQGPSDGYTF
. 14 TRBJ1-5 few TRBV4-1 TGCGCCAGCAGCCGAGGGAGCGGGGGACAGCCCCAGCATTTT CASSRGSGGQPQHF
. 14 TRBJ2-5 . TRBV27 TGTGCCAGCAGTTTGCGAGCCTTCTGGGAGACCCAGTACTTC CASSLRAFWETQYF
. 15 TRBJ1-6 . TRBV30 TGTGCCTGGAGTGTACTTCGAGGGTTAGCCTCACCCCTCCACTTT CAWSVLRGLASPLHF
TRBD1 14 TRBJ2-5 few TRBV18 TGTGCCAGCTCACCAAGTGCAGGGGGAGAGACCCAGTACTTC CASSPSAGGETQYF
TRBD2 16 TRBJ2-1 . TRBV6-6 TGTGCCAGCAGTTACACCGGGACTAGCCGGGGGGGTGAGCAGTTCTTC CASSYTGTSRGGEQFF
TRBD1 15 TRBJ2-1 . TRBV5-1 TGCGCCAGCAGCCTCTGGACAGGGGGATCGGATGAGCAGTTCTTC CASSLWTGGSDEQFF
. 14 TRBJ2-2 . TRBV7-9 TGTGCCAGCAGCTTTGGTCCCGGGGCCGGGGAGCTGTTTTTT CASSFGPGAGELFF
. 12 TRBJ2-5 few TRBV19 TGTGCCAGTGCCTTCCTCGCGCAGACCCAGTACTTC CASAFLAQTQYF
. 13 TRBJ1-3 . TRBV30 TGTGCCTGGAGTTACTGGTCTGGAAACACCATATATTTT CAWSYWSGNTIYF
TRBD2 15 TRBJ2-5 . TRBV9 TGTGCCAGCAGCACCCAGCGGGGGAGACAAGAGACCCAGTACTTC CASSTQRGRQETQYF
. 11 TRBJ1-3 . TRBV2 TGTGCCAGCAGTTATGGGAGCGCCATATATTTT CASSYGSAIYF
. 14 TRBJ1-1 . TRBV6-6 TGTGCCAGCCGCGATGGACTCATGAACACTGAAGCTTTCTTT CASRDGLMNTEAFF
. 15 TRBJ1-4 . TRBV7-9 TGTGCCAGCAGCTTGCTGGACATCCCTAATGAAAAACTGTTTTTT CASSLLDIPNEKLFF
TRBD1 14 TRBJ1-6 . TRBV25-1 TGTGCCAGCAAATCAGGGGGCGTTCATTCACCCCTCCACTTT CASKSGGVHSPLHF
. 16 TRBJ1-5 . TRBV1 TGCACCAGCAGCCAAGCGCGGACAGGGTGGGAACAGCCCCAGCATTTT CTSSQARTGWEQPQHF
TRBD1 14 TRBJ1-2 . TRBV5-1 TGCGCCAGCAGCTTGGACAGGGGGAACTATGGCTACACCTTC CASSLDRGNYGYTF
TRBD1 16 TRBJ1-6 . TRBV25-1 TGTGCCAGCAGCTCAGGACCGGACAGGGGGGATTCACCCCTCCACTTT CASSSGPDRGDSPLHF
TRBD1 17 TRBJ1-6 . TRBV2 TGTGCCAGCAGTGACGGGACAGCGAGCTCCTATAATTCACCCCTCCACTTT CASSDGTASSYNSPLHF
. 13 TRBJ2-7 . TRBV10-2 TGCGCCAGCACCGAACGGGGTGGCTACGAGCAGTACTTC CASTERGGYEQYF
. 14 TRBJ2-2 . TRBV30 TGTGCCTGGAGGAGAACAGTCAATACCGGGGAGCTGTTTTTT CAWRRTVNTGELFF
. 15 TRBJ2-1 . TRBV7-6 TGTGCCAGCAGCACGGACGGGAACTCCTACAATGAGCAGTTCTTC CASSTDGNSYNEQFF
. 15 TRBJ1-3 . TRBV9 TGTGCCAGCAGCCCCGGGACTGTCTCTGGAAACACCATATATTTT CASSPGTVSGNTIYF
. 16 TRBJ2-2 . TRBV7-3 TGTGCCAGCAGCCCGCAGGGGCTGATAAGCACCGGGGAGCTGTTTTTT CASSPQGLISTGELFF
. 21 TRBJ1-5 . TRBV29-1 TGCAGCGTTGAAGGTGAGTCTGGGGGCAGGGTGCCACCTTTGGGCAATCAGCCCCAGCATTTT CSVEGESGGRVPPLGNQPQHF
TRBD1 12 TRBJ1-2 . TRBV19 TGTGCCACCGAGTACAGGGGGTATGGCTACACCTTC CATEYRGYGYTF
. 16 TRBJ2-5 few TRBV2 TGTGCCAGCAGTGGGGCAGCAGGGGCCATCCAAGAGACCCAGTACTTC CASSGAAGAIQETQYF
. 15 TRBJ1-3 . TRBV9 TGTGCCAGCAGCGTAGGACAGAGCTCTGGAAACACCATATATTTT CASSVGQSSGNTIYF
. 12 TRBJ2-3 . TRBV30 TGTGCCTGGAGTCTAGGGGCCCATACGCAGTATTTT CAWSLGAHTQYF
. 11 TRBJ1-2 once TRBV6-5 TGTGCCAGCCGCCGAGACTATGGCTACACCTTC CASRRDYGYTF
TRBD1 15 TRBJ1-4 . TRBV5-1 TGCGCCAGCAGCTTAGGGGGCATAGCTAATGAAAAACTGTTTTTT CASSLGGIANEKLFF
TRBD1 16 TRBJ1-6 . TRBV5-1 TGCGCCAGCAGCTTCCGGTCCCAGGGGGCAGGGTCACCCCTCCACTTT CASSFRSQGAGSPLHF
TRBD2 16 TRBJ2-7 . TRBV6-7 TGTGCCAGCAGTTACTCCGGACTAGCGGGGGGGCGCGGGCAGTACTTC CASSYSGLAGGRGQYF
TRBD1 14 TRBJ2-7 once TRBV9 TGTGCCAGCAGCGTAGCAACGACAGGGGGGGAGCAGTACTTC CASSVATTGGEQYF
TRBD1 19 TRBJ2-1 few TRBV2 TGTGCCAGCAGGGGGCGCCCCGGTGAGAGGCAGGGGGCTGACAATGAGCAGTTCTTC CASRGRPGERQGADNEQFF
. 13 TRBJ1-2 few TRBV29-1 TGCAGCGTCGAGATGAGACAGAGCTATGGCTACACCTTC CSVEMRQSYGYTF
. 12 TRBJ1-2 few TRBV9 TGTGCCAGCAGCGTGTACAGGGATGGCTACACCTTC CASSVYRDGYTF
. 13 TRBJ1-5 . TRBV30 TGTGCCTGGAGTGAGAGCCTCAATCAGCCCCAGCATTTT CAWSESLNQPQHF
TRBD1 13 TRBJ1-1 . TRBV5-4 TGTGCCGGAAGGGACAGCATGAACACTGAAGCTTTCTTT CAGRDSMNTEAFF
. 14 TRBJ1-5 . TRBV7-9 TGTGCCAGCAGCTCGCAGGGATTCAATCAGCCCCAGCATTTT CASSSQGFNQPQHF
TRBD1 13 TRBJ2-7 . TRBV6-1 TGTGCCAGCCGTCCCGGGACAGACTACGAGCAGTACTTC CASRPGTDYEQYF
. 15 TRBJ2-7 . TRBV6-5 TGTGCCAGCAGTTACTTTGCAGGGTCCCCCTACGAGCAGTACTTC CASSYFAGSPYEQYF
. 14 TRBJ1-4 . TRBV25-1 TGTGCCAGCAGTGATCCGGTTAGGGGAGGAAAACTGTTTTTT CASSDPVRGGKLFF
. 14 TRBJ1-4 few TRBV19 TGTGCCAGTAAACCGTTTGGACTTGGCGAAAAACTGTTTTTT CASKPFGLGEKLFF